This T cell receptor beta chain was observed in a study of tumor and adjacent non-tumor tissue in lung cancer (dated by TCRdb to the late 2010s). For the study in its entirety: Of the cohort, 11 to 12 patients had adenocarcinoma, 2 had squamous cell carcinoma and 1 had small cell lung cancer. The study compared bulk TCRbeta repertoires from lung tumor tissue and matched distant non-tumor lung tissue of roughly 14 lung cancer patients. Sequencing produced roughly 130 million productive TCRbeta reads in total, an average of approximately 4 million reads per sample. The approximately 15 patients were aged roughly 30 to 80 years, included around ten men and 5 women, and had TNM stage I to III disease. TCRbeta CDR3 sequencing was performed on about 29 paired specimens, with one tumor sample and one normal lung sample collected per patient.

A note on this clonotype: Its antigen is not yet known. Per-base quality was not reported, and no clone a single base away is much larger than it.

Bulk unsorted tissue served as the source for RNA extraction, and RNA quality was assessed using a NanoDrop ND-1000 and an Agilent 2100. For the normal lung samples, distant non-tumor tissue was collected more than 3 cm away from the tumor edge. Newly diagnosed lung cancer patients without prior chemotherapy who had been admitted for thoracic surgery in China between August and November 2014 were enrolled as donors. The study excluded patients who had received radiotherapy or chemotherapy before or who had another cancer at the same time. Pieces of surgical tissue measuring roughly 1-2.1 cm3 were kept in RNAlater solution and held at -80 degrees C until needed. The library was made by multiplex PCR. TCRdb lists the instrument as Illumina HiSeq 2500. TCRbeta libraries were constructed through three rounds of nested PCR with primers (Table S4) according to protocols adapted from ARM-PCR. Before sequencing, PCR products of 200-500 bp were cut from the gel and purified using the QIAquick gel extraction kit. In the original analysis: Reads were cleaned with Trimmomatic, merged with FLASH into complete CDR3 sequences, and assigned to V(D)J germline segments with MiTCR. Clonal diversity was computed as the inverse Simpson's index with VDJtools. A read counted as productive if the sequence was in-frame and lacked a premature stop codon. TCRdb took the public reads, trimmed them with fastp at Q25, ran MiXCR for clone calling and kept in-frame beta chains. Every CDR3 protein is listed once, alongside the most common genes and DNA of its rows. The V and J calls shown here were made by TCRdb, not taken from the authors' results. The sample includes 43,000 or so distinct CDR3 sequences, with more than 50% observed a single time. The ten biggest clones cover 45% of the sample.

The full study reports these points: TCR diversity was significantly higher in younger patients, and greater tumor TCR diversity was associated with shorter overall survival and shorter disease-free survival. Tumor tissue showed significantly higher TCR diversity (inverse Simpson) than normal lung tissue, at around 450 vs 150 (P = 0.0075, Mann-Whitney U test). With only roughly 14 patients in the cohort, the authors noted that larger samples and more detailed clinical data are needed. Because peripheral blood was not sequenced, the blood TCRbeta repertoires of the lung cancer patients in the study went unexamined. The top 100 clones made up a significantly larger cumulative share of the repertoire in normal lung than in tumor tissue. The methods do not name the sequencing platform or mention unique molecular identifiers.

This receptor was obtained from a man aged 50-59 years with non-small cell lung cancer. Sequencing used distant non-tumor lung tissue.

Here is the DNA: TGTGCCAGCAAAGAACTGCCCAATCAGCCCCAGCATTTT. Translated, this is CASKELPNQPQHF. The receptor chain draws on TRBV2 and TRBJ1-5, with the D gene call left open. There are 13 amino acids in the CDR3, from cysteine to phenylalanine inclusive. The entry retains the CDR3 DNA only, 39 bases that are in frame from base 1. The CDR1 and CDR2 encoded by the germline V gene are SNHLY and FYNNEI. V was cut back by 7 bases and J by 3 bases, leaving a gap of 10 bases between them.